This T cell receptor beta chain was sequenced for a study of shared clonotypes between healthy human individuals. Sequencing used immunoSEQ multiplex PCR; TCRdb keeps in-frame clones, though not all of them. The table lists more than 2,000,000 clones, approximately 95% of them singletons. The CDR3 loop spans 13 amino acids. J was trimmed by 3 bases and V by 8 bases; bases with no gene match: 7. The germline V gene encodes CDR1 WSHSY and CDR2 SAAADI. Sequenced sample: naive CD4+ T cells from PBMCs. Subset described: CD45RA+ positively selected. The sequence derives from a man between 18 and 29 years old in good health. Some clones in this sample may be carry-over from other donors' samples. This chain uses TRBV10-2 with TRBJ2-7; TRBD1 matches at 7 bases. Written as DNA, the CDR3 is TGCGCCAGCGCGACAGGGCCGCACTACGAGCAGTACTTC. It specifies CASATGPHYEQYF.